This T cell receptor (beta chain) was recorded in a study of long-term antiretroviral therapy in people with HIV. Study results and limitations: Patients on ART gained diversity, which nonetheless stayed below transplant donor controls. Blood sampling spanned 2004 to 2017, possibly under older ART regimens. HIV repertoires spanned narrower CDR3 length ranges than controls.

Points on this clone: Antigen: not known.

Samples were assayed with immunoSEQ v3.0 at survey level. Sequencing was designed to cover 40,000-50,000 T-cell genomes in each sample. Here immunoSEQ multiplex PCR was the method, and the copy in TCRdb shows in-frame clones only, minus some. The sample consists of some 30,000 clones, about 88% of them appearing once. Germline CDR1 reads SNHLY; CDR2 reads FYNNEI. With 9 bases removed from V and 2 bases from J, the gap between germline ends came to 10 bases. This CDR3 contains 13 residues. This sequence originates from a man between 45 and 60 years old with HIV. This specimen consisted of unsorted PBMCs, obtained 2 years after starting antiretroviral therapy. This chain uses TRBV2 with TRBJ2-2; D is unresolved. This CDR3 reads CASVGPNTGELFF. The CDR3 DNA reads TGTGCCAGTGTCGGGCCAAACACCGGGGAGCTGTTTTTT.